This TCR beta chain was profiled in a study of graft-versus-host responses after intestinal transplantation. Produced via immunoSEQ multiplex PCR; TCRdb's table is partial and in-frame only. This repertoire shows 11,000 to 15,000 clones, 35% to 45% found once; its top ten account for more than 1%. With 0 bases clipped from V and 4 bases from J, the junction kept 4 bases outside the gene matches. Germline assignment: CDR1 MNHEY and CDR2 SVGAGI. The CDR3 is 15 residues long. Stimulators, around 200,000 irradiated and violet-dye-labeled cells, were plated with around 200,000 CFSE-labeled responder cells. Findings and caveats of the study: Present in recipient marrow, GvH clones included some that appeared first in ileum or blood.

The source was alloreactive CD4+ T cells from a mixed lymphocyte reaction culture, collected before intestinal transplant. Subset noted: CFSE-low proliferating T cells sorted from roughly 6-day pre-transplant mixed lymphocyte reaction (GvH or HvG direction). This receptor was taken from a human patient who received an intestinal transplant. The chain carries TRBV6-5 and TRBJ1-2; 8 bases are a match to TRBD1. This chain's CDR3 is CASSYSTGALYGYTF. The CDR3 coding sequence is TGTGCCAGCAGTTACTCGACAGGGGCTCTCTATGGCTACACCTTC.